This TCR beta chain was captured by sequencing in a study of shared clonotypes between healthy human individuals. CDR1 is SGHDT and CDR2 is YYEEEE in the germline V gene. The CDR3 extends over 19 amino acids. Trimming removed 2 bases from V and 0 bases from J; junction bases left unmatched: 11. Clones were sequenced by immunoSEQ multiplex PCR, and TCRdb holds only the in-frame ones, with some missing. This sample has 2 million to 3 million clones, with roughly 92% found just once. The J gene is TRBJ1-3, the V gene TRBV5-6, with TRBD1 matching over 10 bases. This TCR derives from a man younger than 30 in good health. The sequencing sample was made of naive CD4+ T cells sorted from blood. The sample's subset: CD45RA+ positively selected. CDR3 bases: TGTGCCAGCAGCTTAATCCGGGACAGGGGCCTTCACTCTGGAAACACCATATATTTT. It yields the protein CASSLIRDRGLHSGNTIYF.